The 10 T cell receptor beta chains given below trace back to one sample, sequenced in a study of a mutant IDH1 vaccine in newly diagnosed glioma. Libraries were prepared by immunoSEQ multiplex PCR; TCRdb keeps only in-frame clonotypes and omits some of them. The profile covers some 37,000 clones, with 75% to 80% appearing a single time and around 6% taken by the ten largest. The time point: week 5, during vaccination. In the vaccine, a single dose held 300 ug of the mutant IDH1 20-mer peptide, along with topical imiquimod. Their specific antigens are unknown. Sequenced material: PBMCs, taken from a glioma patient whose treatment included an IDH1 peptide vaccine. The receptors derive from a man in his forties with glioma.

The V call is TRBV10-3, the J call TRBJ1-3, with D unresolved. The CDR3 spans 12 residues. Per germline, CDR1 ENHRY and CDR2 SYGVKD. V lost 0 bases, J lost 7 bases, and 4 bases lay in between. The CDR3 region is CAISESGNTIYF. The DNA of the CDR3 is TGTGCCATCAGTGAGTCAGGGAACACCATATATTTT.

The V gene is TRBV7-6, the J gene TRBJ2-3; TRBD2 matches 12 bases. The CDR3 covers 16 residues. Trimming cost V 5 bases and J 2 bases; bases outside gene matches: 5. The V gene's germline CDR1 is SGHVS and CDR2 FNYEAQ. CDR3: CASSPRTSGATDTQYF. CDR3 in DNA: TGTGCCAGCAGCCCCCGGACTAGCGGGGCCACAGATACGCAGTATTTT.

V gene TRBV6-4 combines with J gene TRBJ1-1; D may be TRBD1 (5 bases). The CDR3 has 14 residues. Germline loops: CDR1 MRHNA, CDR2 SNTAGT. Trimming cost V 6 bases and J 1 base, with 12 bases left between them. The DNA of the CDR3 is TGTGCCAGCAGGGACACAAATAGGAACACTGAAGCTTTCTTT. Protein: CASRDTNRNTEAFF.

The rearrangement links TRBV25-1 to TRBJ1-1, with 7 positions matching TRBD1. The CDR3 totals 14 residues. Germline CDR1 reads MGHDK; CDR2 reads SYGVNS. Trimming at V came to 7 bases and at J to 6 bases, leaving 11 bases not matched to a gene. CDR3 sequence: CASTRGGTVAEAFF. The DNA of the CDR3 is TGTGCCAGCACCAGAGGGGGGACAGTTGCTGAAGCTTTCTTT.

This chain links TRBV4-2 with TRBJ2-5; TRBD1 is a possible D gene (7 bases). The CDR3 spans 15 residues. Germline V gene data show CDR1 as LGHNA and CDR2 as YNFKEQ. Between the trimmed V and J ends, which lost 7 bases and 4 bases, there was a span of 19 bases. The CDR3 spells CASTRAGGLRETQYF. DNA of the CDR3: TGTGCCAGCACTCGGGCAGGGGGACTTAGAGAGACCCAGTACTTC.

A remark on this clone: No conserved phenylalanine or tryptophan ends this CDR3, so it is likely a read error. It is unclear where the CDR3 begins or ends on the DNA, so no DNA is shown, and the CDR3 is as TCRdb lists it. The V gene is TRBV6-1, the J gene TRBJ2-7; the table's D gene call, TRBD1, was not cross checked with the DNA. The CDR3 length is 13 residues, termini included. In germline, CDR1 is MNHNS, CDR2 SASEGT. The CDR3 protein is CASSEMIERDRGI.

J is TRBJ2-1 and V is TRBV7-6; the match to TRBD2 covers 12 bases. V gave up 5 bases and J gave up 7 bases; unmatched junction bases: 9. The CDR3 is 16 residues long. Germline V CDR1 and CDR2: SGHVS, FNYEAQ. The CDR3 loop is CASSPQALAGGNEQFF. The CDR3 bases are TGTGCCAGCAGCCCCCAGGCTCTAGCGGGGGGGAATGAGCAGTTCTTC.

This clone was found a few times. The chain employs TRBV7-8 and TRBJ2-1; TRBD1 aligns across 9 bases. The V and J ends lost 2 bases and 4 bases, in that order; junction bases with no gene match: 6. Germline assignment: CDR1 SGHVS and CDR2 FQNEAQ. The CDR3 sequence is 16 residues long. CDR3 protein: CASSLRGTGIYNEQFF. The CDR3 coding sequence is TGTGCCAGCAGCTTAAGAGGGACAGGGATTTACAATGAGCAGTTCTTC.

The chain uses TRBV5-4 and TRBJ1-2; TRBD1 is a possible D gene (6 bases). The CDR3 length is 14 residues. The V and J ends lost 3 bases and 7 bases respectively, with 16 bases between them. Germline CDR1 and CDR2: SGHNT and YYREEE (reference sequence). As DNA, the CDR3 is TGTGCCAGCAGCTCGTCACAGGGATTAGGTGGCTACACCTTC. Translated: CASSSSQGLGGYTF.

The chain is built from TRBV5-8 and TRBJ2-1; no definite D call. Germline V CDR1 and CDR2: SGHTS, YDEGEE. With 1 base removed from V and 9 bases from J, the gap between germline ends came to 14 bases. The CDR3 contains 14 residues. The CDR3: CASSLWAAPSEQFF. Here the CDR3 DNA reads TGTGCCAGCAGCTTGTGGGCGGCCCCTTCTGAGCAGTTCTTC.